One and the same sample provided the 32 T cell receptor beta chains below, sequenced in a study of T-cell reconstitution after alpha-beta-depleted transplantation in children. This sample's TCRbeta library carried unique molecular identifier barcodes. Each CDR3 protein is one row after TCRdb ran MiXCR on the PCR reads. The sample carries 70,000 to 95,000 distinct CDR3 sequences, 9.5% to 15% recorded once. Sequencing used PBMCs from the stem cell graft donor, obtained from the stem cell graft. These receptors were obtained from a human donor who donated a stem cell graft to a child with inherited bone marrow failure.

This clonotype has a count of ten or more. The chain recombines TRBV15 with TRBJ2-4; D tentatively fits TRBD1 or TRBD2 (6 bases each). V was pared by 4 bases and J by 4 bases, with 14 bases between. This CDR3 has 15 residues. Germline V lookup: CDR1 LNHNV, CDR2 YYDKDF (reference sequence). Here the CDR3 reads CATSITGAGKNIQYF. CDR3 nucleotide sequence: TGTGCCACCAGCATTACGGGGGCTGGGAAAAACATTCAGTACTTC. Looking up the rest from reference TRBV15 and TRBJ2-4 gives the full variable domain: DAMVIQNPRYQVTQFGKPVTLSCSQTLNHNVMYWYQQKSSQAPKLLFHYYDKDFNNEADTPDNFQSRRPNTSFCFLDIRSPGLGDTAMYLCATSITGAGKNIQYFGAGTRLSVL.

This clonotype was recorded at least ten times. V usage is TRBV5-1 and J usage is TRBJ2-3; D is ambiguous. The CDR3 has 16 residues. The V end was cut by 0 bases, the J end by 0 bases, with 11 bases between. Germline CDR1 reads SGHRS; CDR2 reads YFSETQ. For the CDR3, the DNA is TGCGCCAGCAGCTTGGACGCTTTGACTAGCACAGATACGCAGTATTTT. It specifies CASSLDALTSTDTQYF.

This clonotype was observed a handful of times. The chain joins TRBV3-1 to TRBJ2-1; TRBD2 aligns across 8 bases. This CDR3 has 14 amino acids. With 4 bases clipped from V and 2 bases from J, the junction kept 1 base outside the gene matches. Germline V lookup: CDR1 LGHDT, CDR2 YNNKEL (reference sequence). This CDR3 is CASSRREAYNEQFF. CDR3 DNA: TGTGCCAGCAGCCGGCGGGAGGCCTACAATGAGCAGTTCTTC.

This clonotype was observed at least ten times. This chain joins TRBV18 and TRBJ2-7; D not certain. The CDR3 is made up of 13 amino acids. The V end was cut by 3 bases, the J end by 2 bases, with 8 bases between. The germline V gene has CDR1 KGHSH and CDR2 LQKENI. CDR3 nucleotides: TGTGCCAGCTCACCGGAACAGACCTACGAGCAGTACTTC. Amino acids: CASSPEQTYEQYF.

The chain couples TRBV10-3 to TRBJ2-2, with no clear D. Germline V gene sequence: CDR1 ENHRY, CDR2 SYGVKD. With 8 bases removed from V and 2 bases from J, the gap between germline ends came to 15 bases. This CDR3 has 15 amino acids. DNA for the CDR3: TGTGCCATCGGATCTCAGCAACTTAACACCGGGGAGCTGTTTTTT. It yields the protein CAIGSQQLNTGELFF.

This clonotype was counted many times. J is TRBJ2-1 and V is TRBV12-3 or TRBV12-4, with 9 bases matching TRBD2. This CDR3 is 14 amino acids long. Trimming cost V 7 bases and J 4 bases; bases outside gene matches: 5. CDR3 nucleotides: TGTGCCAGCACCGGACTAGCGTCTTACAATGAGCAGTTCTTC. It codes for CASTGLASYNEQFF.

This clonotype turned up a few times. The chain uses TRBV5-1 and TRBJ1-4, with D possibly matching TRBD1 (5 bases). The CDR3 covers 16 residues. The germline V gene has CDR1 SGHRS and CDR2 YFSETQ. V lost 4 bases to trimming and J lost 0 bases, with 13 bases between them. CDR3 in DNA: TGCGCCAGCAGCCTGGGGGTGGCATCAACTAATGAAAAACTGTTTTTT. Protein: CASSLGVASTNEKLFF. Full variable domain (remainder filled in from reference TRBV5-1 and TRBJ1-4): KAGVTQTPRYLIKTRGQQVTLSCSPISGHRSVSWYQQTPGQGLQFLFEYFSETQRNKGNFPGRFSGRQFSNSRSEMNVSTLELGDSALYLCASSLGVASTNEKLFFGSGTQLSVL.

This clonotype came up many times. The rearrangement links TRBV4-1 to TRBJ1-1, with TRBD1 as a possible D gene (5 bases). This CDR3 is 15 amino acids long. Germline CDR1 MGHRA, CDR2 YSYEKL. V gave up 4 bases and J gave up 3 bases, with 15 bases separating them. The CDR3, as DNA: TGCGCCAGCAGCCTCGACGGGGGTTCCGACACTGAAGCTTTCTTT. It translates to CASSLDGGSDTEAFF.

Points on this clonotype: The junction departs from germline at one end; a sequencing error may be responsible. This chain connects TRBV7-2 to TRBJ2-7, with 9 bases aligning to TRBD1. The CDR3 runs to 15 residues. Germline CDR1 SGHTA, CDR2 FQGNSA. CDR3 nucleotide sequence: TGTGCCAGCAGCCCGCAAATAGACTACAGGGGGCAACCTAGCTTC. The encoded protein is CASSPQIDYRGQPSF. The whole variable domain, filled in from reference TRBV7-2 and TRBJ2-7, reads GAGVSQSPSNKVTEKGKDVELRCDPISGHTALYWYRQSLGQGLEFLIYFQGNSAPDKSGLPSDRFSAERTGGSVSTLTIQRTQQEDSAVYLCASSPQIDYRGQPSFGPGTRLTVT.

This clonotype was detected ten times or more. The chain is built from TRBV5-1 and TRBJ2-1; D not certain. Per germline, CDR1 SGHRS and CDR2 YFSETQ. The CDR3 is 12 residues long. V lost 0 bases and J 10 bases, leaving 8 bases between the germline ends. In DNA form, the CDR3 reads TGCGCCAGCAGCTTGGGATACCGCGAGCAGTTCTTC. Protein: CASSLGYREQFF. Combining the CDR3 with reference TRBV5-1 and TRBJ2-1 gives the whole variable domain KAGVTQTPRYLIKTRGQQVTLSCSPISGHRSVSWYQQTPGQGLQFLFEYFSETQRNKGNFPGRFSGRQFSNSRSEMNVSTLELGDSALYLCASSLGYREQFFGPGTRLTVL.

In this sample, this clonotype turned up a few times. The gene calls are TRBV12-3 or TRBV12-4 and TRBJ2-5; perhaps TRBD1 as D (6 bases). CDR3 size: 14 residues. Trimming shortened V by 1 base and J by 4 bases, and 10 bases separated the two germline ends. CDR3 nucleotide sequence: TGTGCCAGCAGTTTAGGGGGGCGCCGAGAGACCCAGTACTTC. Its translation: CASSLGGRRETQYF.

Many counts were recorded for this clonotype. The chain carries TRBV4-3 and TRBJ2-1; 12 bases align to TRBD2. There are 15 residues in the CDR3. V gave up 4 bases and J gave up 2 bases; unmatched junction bases: 0. Germline V gives CDR1 LGHNA, CDR2 YSLEER. The CDR3 spells CASSPSGGAYNEQFF. DNA for the CDR3: TGCGCCAGCAGCCCTAGCGGGGGGGCCTACAATGAGCAGTTCTTC.

This clonotype was counted many times. The chain combines TRBV6-1 with TRBJ2-1; D is unclear. CDR1 and CDR2 from the germline V gene are MNHNS and SASEGT. This CDR3 region has 15 residues. V shed 2 bases and J shed 2 bases, with 10 bases lying between them. The CDR3 protein is CASSEYGIPYNEQFF. The CDR3 nucleotides are TGTGCCAGCAGTGAATATGGCATCCCCTACAATGAGCAGTTCTTC.

J is TRBJ2-1 and V is TRBV5-6, with 11 bases fitting TRBD2. This CDR3 contains 16 residues. The trim removed 2 bases at V and 3 bases at J, leaving 4 bases unmatched. Germline V gene sequence: CDR1 SGHDT, CDR2 YYEEEE. CDR3 bases: TGTGCCAGCAGCTTAACCGGGACTAGCGGCTACAATGAGCAGTTCTTC. Translated: CASSLTGTSGYNEQFF.

Many counts were recorded for this clonotype. The V and J genes are TRBV4-3 and TRBJ2-1; no firm D call. Trimming left V 1 base short and J 10 bases short, with 11 bases between. Germline CDR1 LGHNA, CDR2 YSLEER. This CDR3 is 13 amino acids long. CDR3 amino acids: CASSQVSKSEQFF. The CDR3 DNA follows: TGCGCCAGCAGCCAAGTCTCAAAGAGCGAGCAGTTCTTC.

The rearrangement joins TRBV28 to TRBJ1-4; D is ambiguous. The CDR3 has 12 amino acids. Germline V gene data show CDR1 as MDHEN and CDR2 as SYDVKM. Trimming removed 8 bases from V and 5 bases from J, with 9 bases in between. The CDR3 nucleotides read TGTGCCAGCCGGACGGCGAATGAAAAACTGTTTTTT. It is translated as CASRTANEKLFF.

This clonotype was counted ten times or more. The rearrangement links TRBV7-9 to TRBJ2-7; D perhaps matches TRBD2 (6 bases). Between the trimmed V and J ends, which lost 2 bases and 3 bases, there was a span of 23 bases. The CDR3 is 18 amino acids. Looked up from germline, CDR1 is SEHNR and CDR2 is FQNEAQ (reference sequence). The CDR3 here is CASSLPPDGPRRGYEQYF. The CDR3 nucleotides read TGTGCCAGCAGCTTACCTCCCGACGGGCCTAGGAGGGGCTACGAGCAGTACTTC. Full variable domain (missing parts from reference TRBV7-9 and TRBJ2-7): DTGVSQNPRHKITKRGQNVTFRCDPISEHNRLYWYRQTLGQGPEFLTYFQNEAQLEKSRLLSDRFSAERPKGSFSTLEIQRTEQGDSAMYLCASSLPPDGPRRGYEQYFGPGTRLTVT.

This clonotype appeared many times. The CDR3, as DNA: TGTGCCAGCAGAGGAGTAGCGGGGCCCTACGAGCAGTACTTC. Protein sequence: CASRGVAGPYEQYF. The rearrangement links TRBV7-2 to TRBJ2-7; 8 bases are a match to TRBD2. The CDR3 spans 14 residues. After removal of 6 bases from V and 2 bases from J, the junction contained 6 bases not matched to a gene. Germline V gene sequence: CDR1 SGHTA, CDR2 FQGNSA.

The rearrangement joins TRBV5-1 to TRBJ2-4, with D possibly TRBD2 on 5 matching bases. Germline-derived CDR1 and CDR2 are SGHRS and YFSETQ. Trimming cost V 1 base and J 8 bases, with 10 bases left between them. This CDR3 is 13 amino acids long. CDR3: CASSLPRDDIQYF. CDR3 in DNA: TGCGCCAGCAGCTTGCCACGGGATGACATTCAGTACTTC.

This clonotype was seen many times. The J gene is TRBJ2-7, the V gene TRBV5-1, with TRBD1 as a possible D gene (6 bases). The CDR3 is 16 residues long. Germline V gene lookup returns CDR1 SGHRS and CDR2 YFSETQ. Trimming cost V 1 base and J 2 bases, with 16 bases left between them. This CDR3 reads CASSLFPSQGAYEQYF. The CDR3 bases are TGCGCCAGCAGCTTGTTTCCCTCACAGGGTGCCTACGAGCAGTACTTC.

This clonotype was recorded at least ten times. The V call is TRBV29-1, the J call TRBJ1-2; D is unclear. CDR3 length: 16 amino acids. Germline CDR1 reads SQVTM; CDR2 reads ANQGSEA. Trimming shortened V by 0 bases and J by 6 bases, and 20 bases separated the two germline ends. CDR3 sequence: CSVEDGWEPDSNGYTF. The CDR3 DNA reads as TGCAGCGTTGAAGATGGATGGGAGCCTGACTCGAATGGCTACACCTTC.

This clonotype was seen ten or more times. The rearrangement joins TRBV4-2 to TRBJ2-7; no reliable D call. CDR1 and CDR2 from the germline V gene are LGHNA and YNFKEQ. The CDR3 spans 15 residues. With 4 bases removed from V and 5 bases from J, the gap between germline ends came to 18 bases. CDR3 amino acids: CASSPLPKGRNEQYF. The CDR3 DNA follows: TGTGCCAGCAGCCCCCTGCCAAAGGGAAGGAACGAGCAGTACTTC.

This clonotype occurred many times. This chain connects TRBV7-3 to TRBJ1-1; D gene ambiguous. The CDR3 contains 13 residues. From germline, CDR1 is SGHTA and CDR2 FQGTGA. Trimming pared 1 base from V and 3 bases from J, leaving 6 bases between. The DNA of the CDR3 is TGTGCCAGCAGCTTAAGCCGGGACACTGAAGCTTTCTTT. It yields the protein CASSLSRDTEAFF.

At least ten counts were recorded for this clonotype. The chain uses TRBV7-9 and TRBJ2-1; TRBD1 matches 12 bases. This CDR3 is 14 amino acids long. Germline V lookup: CDR1 SEHNR, CDR2 FQNEAQ (reference sequence). Trimming cost V 7 bases and J 9 bases; bases outside gene matches: 7. CDR3: CASTPGTGGPEQFF. The CDR3 coding sequence is TGTGCCAGCACCCCGGGGACAGGGGGCCCTGAGCAGTTCTTC.

The chain links TRBV2 to TRBJ1-3; D uncertain. Trimming removed 7 bases from V and 4 bases from J, with 8 bases in between. The CDR3 has 12 residues. Germline lookup yields CDR1 SNHLY and CDR2 FYNNEI. The CDR3, as DNA: TGTGCCAGCACCCGTGAGGGAAACACCATATATTTT. This translates into CASTREGNTIYF.

At least ten counts were recorded for this clonotype. The chain joins TRBV7-2 to TRBJ2-7; D is ambiguous. V lost 6 bases and J lost 2, with 11 bases in between. The CDR3 has 13 residues. Germline V lookup: CDR1 SGHTA, CDR2 FQGNSA. CDR3 sequence reads: CASRRLGTYEQYF. The CDR3 coding sequence is TGTGCCAGCAGGAGGTTAGGGACCTACGAGCAGTACTTC.

The chain carries TRBV5-6 and TRBJ2-5, with a tentative D call TRBD2 (7 bases). The CDR3 contains 14 residues. The germline V and J ends were trimmed by 5 bases and 6 bases, with 17 bases remaining between them. Looked up from germline, CDR1 is SGHDT and CDR2 is YYEEEE. The CDR3 is CASRKGGGGQTQYF. In DNA, the CDR3 is TGTGCCAGCAGGAAGGGGGGGGGCGGACAGACCCAGTACTTC.

This clonotype was observed many times. J is TRBJ2-7 and V is TRBV7-2, with 12 bases lining up with TRBD1. The CDR3 runs 14 residues. Germline V lookup: CDR1 SGHTA, CDR2 FQGNSA. The V segment lost 3 bases and the J segment 6 bases; nucleotides outside the gene matches: 3. CDR3 protein: CASSFRDRGREQYF. DNA for the CDR3: TGTGCCAGCAGCTTCCGGGACAGGGGGCGCGAGCAGTACTTC.

The chain carries TRBV5-1 and TRBJ2-1; D is perhaps TRBD2 (5 bases). Germline CDR1 and CDR2: SGHRS and YFSETQ. Trimming left V 4 bases short and J 10 bases short, with 12 bases between. The CDR3 sequence is 12 residues long. CDR3 region: CASSPDFDEQFF. DNA for the CDR3: TGCGCCAGCAGCCCGGACTTTGACGAGCAGTTCTTC.

The chain employs TRBV2 and TRBJ1-2; D remains unclear. The germline V gene encodes CDR1 SNHLY and CDR2 FYNNEI. The V and J ends lost 4 bases and 4 bases respectively, with 10 bases between them. The CDR3 totals 13 residues. CDR3 bases: TGTGCCAGCAGTGGGAGGCAGTTCTATGGCTACACCTTC. Protein product: CASSGRQFYGYTF.

This clonotype has a count of ten or more. V and J are TRBV7-2 and TRBJ1-2, with a tentative D call TRBD1 (6 bases). The V and J ends lost 5 bases and 0 bases respectively, with 7 bases between them. Germline V gives CDR1 SGHTA, CDR2 FQGNSA. This CDR3 comprises 13 residues. CDR3 coding DNA: TGTGCCAGCAGCCGGACAGCTAACTATGGCTACACCTTC. It specifies CASSRTANYGYTF.

This clonotype was picked up many times. This sequence joins TRBV5-1 and TRBJ2-3, with D uncertain. This CDR3 comprises 14 residues. CDR1 SGHRS and CDR2 YFSETQ come from the germline V gene. Trimming took 6 bases from V and 2 from J, leaving 13 bases between them. The chain's CDR3 is CASTSRNPTDTQYF. DNA for the CDR3: TGCGCCAGCACGAGTAGGAATCCCACAGATACGCAGTATTTT.